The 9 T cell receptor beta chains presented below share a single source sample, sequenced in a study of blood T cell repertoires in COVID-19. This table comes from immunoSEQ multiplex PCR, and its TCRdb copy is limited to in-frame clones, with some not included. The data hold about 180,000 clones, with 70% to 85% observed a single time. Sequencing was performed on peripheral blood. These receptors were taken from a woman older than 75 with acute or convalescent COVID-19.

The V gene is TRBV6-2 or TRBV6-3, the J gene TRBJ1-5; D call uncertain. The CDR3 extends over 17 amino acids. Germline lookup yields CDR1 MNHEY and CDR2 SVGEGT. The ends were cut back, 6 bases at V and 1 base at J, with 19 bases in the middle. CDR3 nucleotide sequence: TGTGCCAGCAGCCCTTTAGAGAATGGAGGAAGCAATCAGCCCCAGCATTTT. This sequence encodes CASSPLENGGSNQPQHF.

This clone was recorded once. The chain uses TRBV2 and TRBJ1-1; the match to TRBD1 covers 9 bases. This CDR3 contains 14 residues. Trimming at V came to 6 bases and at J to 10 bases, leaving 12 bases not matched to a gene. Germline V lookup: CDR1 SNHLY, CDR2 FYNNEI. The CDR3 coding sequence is TGTGCCAGCAGGCCCCAGGGTGGGACAGGGTCAGCTTTCTTT. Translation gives CASRPQGGTGSAFF.

The CDR3 spells CATSVPGQGMQYF. The CDR3 DNA sequence: TGTGCCACCAGTGTCCCGGGACAGGGAATGCAGTATTTT. The chain links TRBV24-1 to TRBJ2-3; the match to TRBD1 covers 9 bases. The ends lost 5 bases at V and 11 bases at J; junction bases unmatched: 7. Looked up from germline, CDR1 is KGHDR and CDR2 is SFDVKD. This CDR3 comprises 13 residues.

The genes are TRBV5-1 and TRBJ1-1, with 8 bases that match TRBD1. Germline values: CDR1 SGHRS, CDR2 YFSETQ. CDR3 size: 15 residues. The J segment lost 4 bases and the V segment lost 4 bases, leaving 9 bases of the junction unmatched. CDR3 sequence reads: CASSQTGAGGTEAFF. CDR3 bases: TGCGCCAGCAGCCAGACAGGGGCCGGGGGCACTGAAGCTTTCTTT.

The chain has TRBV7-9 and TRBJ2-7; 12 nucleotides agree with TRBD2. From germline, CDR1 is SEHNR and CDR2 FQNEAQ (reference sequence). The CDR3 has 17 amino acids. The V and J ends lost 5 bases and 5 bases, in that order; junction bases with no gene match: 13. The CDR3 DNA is TGTGCCAGCAGCCCGACCCCTCTAGCGGGGGGGCCGAACGAGCAGTACTTC. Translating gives CASSPTPLAGGPNEQYF.

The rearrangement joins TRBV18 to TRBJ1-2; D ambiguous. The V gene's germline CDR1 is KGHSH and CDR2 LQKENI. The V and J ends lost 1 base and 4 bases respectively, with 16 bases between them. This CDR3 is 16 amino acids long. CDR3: CASSPQPAGNVYGYTF. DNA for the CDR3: TGTGCCAGCTCACCACAACCGGCGGGAAACGTCTATGGCTACACCTTC. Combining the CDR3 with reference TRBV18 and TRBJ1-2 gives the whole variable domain NAGVMQNPRHLVRRRGQEARLRCSPMKGHSHVYWYRQLPEEGLKFMVYLQKENIIDESGMPKERFSAEFPKEGPSILRIQQVVRGDSAAYFCASSPQPAGNVYGYTFGSGTRLTVV.

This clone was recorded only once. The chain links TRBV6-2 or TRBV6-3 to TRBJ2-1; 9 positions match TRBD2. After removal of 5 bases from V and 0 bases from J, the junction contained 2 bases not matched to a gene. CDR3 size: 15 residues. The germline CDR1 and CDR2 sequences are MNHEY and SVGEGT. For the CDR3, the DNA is TGTGCCAGCAGTGGCGGGGGGGTCTCCTACAATGAGCAGTTCTTC. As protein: CASSGGGVSYNEQFF.

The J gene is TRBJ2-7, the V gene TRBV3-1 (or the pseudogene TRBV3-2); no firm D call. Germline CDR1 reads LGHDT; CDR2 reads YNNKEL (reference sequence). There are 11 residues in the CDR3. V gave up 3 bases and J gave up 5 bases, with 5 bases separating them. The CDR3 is CASSQAHEQYF. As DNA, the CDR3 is TGTGCCAGCAGCCAGGCCCACGAGCAGTACTTC.

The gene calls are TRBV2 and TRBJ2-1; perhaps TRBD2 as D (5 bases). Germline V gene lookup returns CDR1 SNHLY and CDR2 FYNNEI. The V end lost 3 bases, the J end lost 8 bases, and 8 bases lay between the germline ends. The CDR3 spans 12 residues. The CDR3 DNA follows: TGTGCCAGCAGTGACCTGGGAGATGAGCAGTTCTTC. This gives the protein CASSDLGDEQFF.